This record looks at one T cell receptor beta chain sequence and its context. Its antigen is not identified. When the RNA was reverse transcribed, random hexamers were used with an input of roughly 0.5 to 1 ug. Multiplex immunoSEQ PCR targeted 54 Vbeta and 13 Jbeta TCR beta segments. TCRdb re-derived calls from the immunoSEQ multiplex PCR reads in MiXCR, one entry per CDR3 protein. The profile shows about 200,000 distinct CDR3 sequences, around 93% of them singletons. The patients who served as multiple sclerosis controls were treatment-naive and had stable or active relapsing-remitting disease that fulfilled the revised McDonald criteria. This sample was taken from a study of CD8 T cells in Susac syndrome. Study findings and constraints: The study conceded that relatively few individuals underwent its TCR sequencing and HLA analysis.

Trimming cost V 6 bases and J 1 base, with 11 bases left between them. The CDR3 is 14 residues long. Germline CDR1 LGHDT, CDR2 YNNKEL (reference sequence). This TCR came from a human donor with multiple sclerosis. The genes are TRBV3-1 and TRBJ2-3; tentative D call: TRBD2 (6 bases). Sequenced material: CD4+ T cells from PBMCs. The CDR3: CASSGGLRTDTQYF. The CDR3 bases are TGTGCCAGCAGTGGGGGACTCCGCACAGATACGCAGTATTTT.